The 15 T cell receptor beta chains below come from one sample, sequenced in a study of blood T cell repertoires in COVID-19. The method was immunoSEQ multiplex PCR; TCRdb's version includes in-frame clones alone and lacks a portion of them. Of about 69,000 clones in the sample, roughly 86% were seen once. Sequencing was carried out using peripheral blood. The receptors originated from a man between 35 and 55 years old with COVID-19, enrolled during active disease.

The chain is built from TRBV19 and TRBJ1-6; weak D call: TRBD1 (5 bases). In germline, CDR1 is LNHDA, CDR2 SQIVND (reference sequence). The CDR3 length is 15 residues. With 11 bases removed from V and 0 bases from J, the gap between germline ends came to 14 bases. The CDR3 is CASEGASSYNSPLHF. CDR3 DNA sequence: TGTGCCTCAGAAGGGGCGAGCTCCTATAATTCACCCCTCCACTTT.

A single count supports this clone. J is TRBJ2-5 and V is TRBV6-8, with D tentatively TRBD2 (6 bases). CDR1 MNHGY and CDR2 SAAAGT come from the germline V gene. Trimming cost V 8 bases and J 1 base, with 8 bases left between them. This CDR3 spans 12 amino acids. The CDR3 sequence: CASLGGQETQYF. The CDR3 coding sequence is TGTGCCAGCCTGGGGGGCCAAGAGACCCAGTACTTC.

This rearrangement joins TRBV5-1 to TRBJ2-2, with 13 bases lining up with TRBD2. CDR1 and CDR2 from the germline V gene are SGHRS and YFSETQ. CDR3 size: 16 residues. V lost 4 bases, J lost 5 bases, and 5 bases stayed unmatched. The CDR3 here is CASSLRTSGGTGELFF. The DNA of the CDR3 is TGCGCCAGCAGCCTAAGGACTAGCGGGGGAACCGGGGAGCTGTTTTTT.

In this sample, this clone turned up once. V and J are TRBV14 and TRBJ2-2, with D tentatively TRBD2 (6 bases). The CDR3 runs 18 residues. The germline V gene has CDR1 SGHDN and CDR2 FVKESK. V lost 0 bases and J 7 bases, leaving 21 bases between the germline ends. CDR3 DNA: TGTGCCAGCAGCCAAGATTGGAGCGGTCCGGGCGGGAACGGGGAGCTGTTTTTT. Protein: CASSQDWSGPGGNGELFF.

The chain joins TRBV7-9 to TRBJ1-4; TRBD1 aligns across 8 bases. The CDR3 is 13 residues long. V was clipped by 5 bases and J by 8 bases; unmatched bases: 4. Germline CDR1 is SEHNR and CDR2 is FQNEAQ (reference sequence). The CDR3 DNA reads TGTGCCAGCAGCCACCGGGACAGGGAAAAACTGTTTTTT. Translating it yields CASSHRDREKLFF.

The chain uses TRBV30 and TRBJ2-7, with TRBD2 matching over 7 bases. This CDR3 region has 13 residues. Losses at the gene ends were 3 bases for V and 4 bases for J; bases not matched to a gene: 6. Germline V gives CDR1 GTSNPN, CDR2 SVGIG (reference sequence). The CDR3 nucleotides are TGTGCCTGGAGAGTGGCCGGGGGGTACGAGCAGTACTTC. Amino acid sequence: CAWRVAGGYEQYF.

The genes are TRBV30 and TRBJ1-2; D unclear. The CDR3 sequence is 12 residues long. CDR1 GTSNPN and CDR2 SVGIG come from the germline V gene (reference sequence). V lost 0 bases and J 8 bases, leaving 10 bases between the germline ends. The CDR3, as DNA: TGTGCCTGGAGTGTAGAGACATCCGGCTACACCTTC. This translates into CAWSVETSGYTF.

V usage is TRBV5-1 and J usage is TRBJ2-2, with D possibly matching TRBD1 (6 bases). This CDR3 is 12 amino acids long. Trimming removed 4 bases from V and 11 bases from J, with 12 bases in between. Per the germline V gene, CDR1 is SGHRS and CDR2 is YFSETQ. CDR3 sequence reads: CASSTGRGELFF. CDR3 coding DNA: TGCGCCAGCAGCACGGGCAGGGGAGAGCTGTTTTTT.

The chain is built from TRBV30 and TRBJ2-2, with D possibly TRBD2 on 6 matching bases. Trimming cost V 1 base and J 8 bases, with 17 bases left between them. Germline V lookup: CDR1 GTSNPN, CDR2 SVGIG (reference sequence). CDR3 size: 15 residues. CDR3 sequence: CAWSDPGLQAGELFF. CDR3 coding DNA: TGTGCCTGGAGTGACCCGGGACTTCAGGCTGGGGAGCTGTTTTTT.

This chain joins TRBV2 and TRBJ2-1; tentatively, D is TRBD1 (5 bases). Per germline, CDR1 SNHLY and CDR2 FYNNEI. This CDR3 region has 14 residues. V lost 4 bases and J lost 13, with 20 bases in between. The CDR3 DNA sequence: TGTGCCAGCAGTGTGAGCGAGACAGCCGGTTACCAGTTCTTC. This codes for CASSVSETAGYQFF.

This chain joins TRBV7-9 and TRBJ2-1; D gene ambiguous. The CDR3 length is 15 residues. Germline CDR1 reads SEHNR; CDR2 reads FQNEAQ (reference sequence). The V end lost 1 base, the J end lost 1 base, and 8 bases lay between the germline ends. The CDR3 loop is CASSLEASSYNEQFF. In nucleotides, the CDR3 is TGTGCCAGCAGCTTAGAGGCTAGTTCCTACAATGAGCAGTTCTTC.

This chain uses TRBV7-2 with TRBJ2-1; 9 nucleotides agree with TRBD2. The length of the CDR3 is 16 residues. V lost 1 base, J lost 4 bases, and 5 bases stayed unmatched. Germline V gives CDR1 SGHTA, CDR2 FQGNSA. The CDR3 protein is CASSLVRLAVYNEQFF. The CDR3 nucleotides read TGTGCCAGCAGCTTAGTTCGACTAGCGGTATACAATGAGCAGTTCTTC.

The chain uses TRBV12-3 or TRBV12-4 and TRBJ2-1; the D gene is possibly TRBD1 (5 bases). The germline V and J ends were trimmed by 7 bases and 3 bases, with 10 bases remaining between them. CDR3 length: 13 residues. CDR3 protein: CASTPQVYNEQFF. CDR3 DNA: TGTGCCAGCACCCCACAGGTCTACAATGAGCAGTTCTTC.

The chain uses TRBV10-3 and TRBJ2-7; 10 positions match TRBD1. The CDR3 length is 14 residues. Germline lookup yields CDR1 ENHRY and CDR2 SYGVKD. With V trimmed by 10 bases and J by 1 base, 7 bases remained unmatched. The CDR3 region is CASAWTGGSYEQYF. DNA for the CDR3: TGTGCCAGCGCTTGGACAGGGGGATCCTACGAGCAGTACTTC.

This sequence joins TRBV28 and TRBJ2-6; TRBD1 is a possible D gene (6 bases). V was trimmed by 6 bases and J by 0 bases, leaving 15 bases between them. The CDR3 is 17 residues long. The germline V gene encodes CDR1 MDHEN and CDR2 SYDVKM. CDR3 nucleotide sequence: TGTGCCAGCAGACCCACAGGGACCCTCTCTGGGGCCAACGTCCTGACTTTC. Protein sequence: CASRPTGTLSGANVLTF.